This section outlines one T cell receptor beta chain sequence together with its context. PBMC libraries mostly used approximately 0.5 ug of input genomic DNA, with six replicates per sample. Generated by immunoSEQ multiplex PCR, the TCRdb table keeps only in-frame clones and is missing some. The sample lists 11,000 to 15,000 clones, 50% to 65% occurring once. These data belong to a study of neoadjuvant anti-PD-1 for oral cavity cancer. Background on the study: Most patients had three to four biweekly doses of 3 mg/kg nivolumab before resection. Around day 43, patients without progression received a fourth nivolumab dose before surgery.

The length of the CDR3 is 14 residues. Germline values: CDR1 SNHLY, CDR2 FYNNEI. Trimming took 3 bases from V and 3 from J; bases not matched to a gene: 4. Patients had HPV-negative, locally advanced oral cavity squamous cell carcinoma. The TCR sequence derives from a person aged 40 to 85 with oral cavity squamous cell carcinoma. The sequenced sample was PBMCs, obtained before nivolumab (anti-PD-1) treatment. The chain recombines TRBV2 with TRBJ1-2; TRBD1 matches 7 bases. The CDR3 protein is CASSEVQGYYGYTF. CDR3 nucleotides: TGTGCCAGCAGTGAGGTACAGGGGTACTATGGCTACACCTTC.